Listed here are 32 T cell receptor beta chains from one sample, sequenced in a study of T-cell memory formation after mild COVID-19. One entry per CDR3 protein, called by TCRdb with MiXCR from the 5' RACE reads. The table includes under 90,000 distinct CDR3 sequences, approximately 15% detected once. Source material: PBMCs or a T cell subset sorted from them (not recorded which). The receptors come from an adult woman who had mild COVID-19 (a few samples of this study predate the infection). Cell type and time point are not known.

The chain is built from TRBV23-1 and TRBJ2-1, with 13 nucleotides matching TRBD2. TRBV23-1 is treated as an ORF (open reading frame) with a function not yet certain. This CDR3 region has 18 residues. With 9 bases clipped from V and 12 bases from J, the junction kept 23 bases outside the gene matches. The CDR3 DNA sequence: TGCGCCAGAGCCTCGACTAGCGGGAGGCCACCTGTAATGGGAAGGCAGTTCTTC. Protein product: CARASTSGRPPVMGRQFF.

This clonotype was seen only a few times. V usage is TRBV15 and J usage is TRBJ2-7, with D possibly being TRBD2 (5 bases). Between the trimmed V and J ends, which lost 3 bases and 3 bases, there was a span of 15 bases. The CDR3 sequence is 15 residues long. CDR1 is LNHNV and CDR2 is YYDKDF in the germline V gene (reference sequence). DNA of the CDR3: TGTGCCACCAGCAGCGCCGGGATTTCCAACTACGAGCAGTACTTC. Protein product: CATSSAGISNYEQYF.

The V and J genes are TRBV12-3 or TRBV12-4 and TRBJ2-7; unclear D gene. This CDR3 is built from 14 residues. V was cut by 5 bases and J by 0 bases, with 11 bases left in between. The CDR3: CASSPLSDSYEQYF. Written as DNA, the CDR3 is TGTGCCAGCAGTCCTCTCAGCGACTCCTACGAGCAGTACTTC.

V and J are TRBV9 and TRBJ1-1, with 9 bases matching TRBD1. CDR1 and CDR2 from the germline V gene are SGDLS and YYNGEE. V lost 0 bases and J lost 3; bases outside the gene matches: 9. CDR3 length: 17 residues. The CDR3 region is CASSVGQGDVLDTEAFF. The CDR3 DNA follows: TGTGCCAGCAGCGTAGGACAGGGGGATGTCTTGGACACTGAAGCTTTCTTT.

This clonotype was seen many times. V and J are TRBV5-1 and TRBJ2-7; D possibly corresponds to TRBD1 (5 bases). The germline CDR1 and CDR2 sequences are SGHRS and YFSETQ. Trimming shortened V by 3 bases and J by 2 bases, and 12 bases separated the two germline ends. CDR3 size: 14 residues. This CDR3 is CASSWVDNTYEQYF. Here the CDR3 DNA reads TGCGCCAGCAGCTGGGTGGACAATACCTACGAGCAGTACTTC.

V is TRBV4-2 and J is TRBJ2-2; D possibly corresponds to TRBD1 (5 bases). V was shortened by 0 bases and J by 5 bases, with 7 bases between the two germline ends. CDR3 size: 14 residues. Germline V CDR1 and CDR2: LGHNA, YNFKEQ. The CDR3 reads CASSQEGVTGELFF. The CDR3 DNA follows: TGTGCCAGCAGCCAAGAAGGGGTTACCGGGGAGCTGTTTTTT.

This clonotype was recorded a few times. DNA for the CDR3: TGTGCCAGCAGTGAAGGACTAGCGGGACCCAATGAGCAGTTCTTC. Amino acids: CASSEGLAGPNEQFF. This sequence joins TRBV2 and TRBJ2-1; the match to TRBD2 covers 11 bases. Germline assignment: CDR1 SNHLY and CDR2 FYNNEI. The CDR3 spans 15 residues. Unmatched junction bases numbered 2, after V lost 1 base and J lost 6 bases.

This clonotype turned up a few times. This chain links TRBV4-1 with TRBJ2-7; unclear D gene. In germline, CDR1 is MGHRA, CDR2 YSYEKL. The CDR3 length is 14 residues. With 5 bases removed from V and 0 bases from J, the gap between germline ends came to 11 bases. Written as DNA, the CDR3 is TGCGCCAGCAGCAAGTTGGAGAGCTCCTACGAGCAGTACTTC. Protein sequence: CASSKLESSYEQYF.

V gene TRBV11-2 combines with J gene TRBJ2-1; 11 bases line up with TRBD2. V was pared by 0 bases and J by 0 bases, with 7 bases of the junction left unmatched. Germline CDR1 SGHAT, CDR2 FQNNGV. The CDR3 consists of 19 residues. CDR3 nucleotide sequence: TGTGCCAGCAGCTTAGATGAGGCTAGCGGGGGGAGCTCCTACAATGAGCAGTTCTTC. It is translated as CASSLDEASGGSSYNEQFF. Full variable domain (remainder filled in from reference TRBV11-2 and TRBJ2-1): EAGVAQSPRYKIIEKRQSVAFWCNPISGHATLYWYQQILGQGPKLLIQFQNNGVVDDSQLPKDRFSAERLKGVDSTLKIQPAKLEDSAVYLCASSLDEASGGSSYNEQFFGPGTRLTVL.

This clonotype was counted only a few times. This rearrangement joins TRBV12-3 or TRBV12-4 to TRBJ1-1; D unclear. V shed 1 base and J shed 1 base, with 16 bases lying between them. CDR3 size: 17 residues. CDR3 in DNA: TGTGCCAGCAGTTTAGTTCTGGTTACAGACCCGAACACTGAAGCTTTCTTT. As protein: CASSLVLVTDPNTEAFF.

The rearrangement joins TRBV13 to TRBJ2-1; 13 bases align to TRBD2. The CDR3 is 16 residues long. V shed 7 bases and J 4 bases; nucleotides not matched to a gene: 7. Germline V gene lookup returns CDR1 PRHDT and CDR2 FYEKMQ (reference sequence). The CDR3 here is CASTTLGLAGYNEQFF. The CDR3 nucleotides read TGTGCCAGCACCACTTTGGGACTAGCGGGATACAATGAGCAGTTCTTC.

This CDR3 is CASTSSTGTTGANVLTF. CDR3 in DNA: TGTGCCAGCACCTCGTCGACAGGGACAACTGGGGCCAACGTCCTGACTTTC. The V call is TRBV9, the J call TRBJ2-6; TRBD1 agrees at 7 bases. The V and J ends lost 6 bases and 2 bases, in that order; junction bases with no gene match: 11. This CDR3 has 17 amino acids. CDR1 SGDLS and CDR2 YYNGEE come from the germline V gene.

This clonotype turned up a few times. The chain links TRBV27 to TRBJ2-1; perhaps TRBD2 as D (6 bases). V was clipped by 3 bases and J by 7 bases, with 13 bases between them. CDR3 length: 14 residues. Germline V CDR1 and CDR2: MNHEY, SMNVEV (reference sequence). This CDR3 is CASSFGGAGNEQFF. CDR3 DNA sequence: TGTGCCAGCAGTTTTGGAGGGGCGGGGAATGAGCAGTTCTTC.

The chain couples TRBV12-3 or TRBV12-4 to TRBJ2-3; D not certain. This CDR3 spans 12 amino acids. V gave up 1 base and J gave up 8 bases, with 7 bases separating them. This CDR3 is CASSLVGPTQYF. DNA of the CDR3: TGTGCCAGCAGTTTAGTAGGGCCTACGCAGTATTTT.

This clonotype showed up just a few times. The rearrangement uses TRBV6-5 and TRBJ2-5; 9 bases are shared with TRBD2. Germline trimming cut 8 bases from V and 2 bases from J; bases unmatched to any gene: 12. Germline loops: CDR1 MNHEY, CDR2 SVGAGI. This CDR3 has 16 residues. The CDR3 DNA reads as TGTGCCAGCGCCACCGGACTAGCGAGGCCTCAAGAGACCCAGTACTTC. This gives the protein CASATGLARPQETQYF.

The chain has TRBV12-3 or TRBV12-4 and TRBJ2-2, with D possibly TRBD2 on 6 matching bases. Trimming left V 3 bases short and J 8 bases short, with 19 bases between. The CDR3 spans 16 residues. CDR3 DNA: TGTGCCAGCAGTTTCGCGGTGGGAGGTTGGGCGGGGGAGCTGTTTTTT. It specifies CASSFAVGGWAGELFF.

The table lists this clonotype with a few counts. This chain links TRBV24-1 with TRBJ1-2, with a possible D match to TRBD1 (5 bases). Per the germline V gene, CDR1 is KGHDR and CDR2 is SFDVKD. V was cut by 6 bases and J by 4 bases, with 11 bases left in between. CDR3 length equals 13 residues. The CDR3 DNA is TGTGCCACCAGTCACCGGGGCGGCTATGGCTACACCTTC. As protein: CATSHRGGYGYTF.

This chain uses TRBV24-1 with TRBJ2-1; no definite D call. The V end lost 8 bases, the J end lost 9 bases, and 10 bases lay between the germline ends. The germline CDR1 and CDR2 sequences are KGHDR and SFDVKD. The CDR3 is 11 amino acids. The CDR3 sequence: CATTDLSEQFF. The CDR3 coding sequence is TGTGCCACCACAGACCTTTCTGAGCAGTTCTTC.

This clonotype has more than one count but fewer than ten. The chain recombines TRBV12-3 or TRBV12-4 with TRBJ2-1, with 8 bases matching TRBD1. This CDR3 has 14 amino acids. J gave up 2 bases and V 7 bases, and 4 bases lay outside the gene matches. Written as DNA, the CDR3 is TGTGCCAGCACCCCGGACAGGGCCTACAATGAGCAGTTCTTC. It is translated as CASTPDRAYNEQFF.

This clonotype was counted a few times. The rearrangement uses TRBV7-3 and TRBJ2-3, with D possibly matching TRBD2 (7 bases). V was pared by 2 bases and J by 1 base, with 10 bases between. The CDR3 consists of 15 residues. The germline gives CDR1 SGHTA, CDR2 FQGTGA. In nucleotides, the CDR3 is TGTGCCAGCAGCTTAGGCGGGGGCCGCACAGATACGCAGTATTTT. This gives the protein CASSLGGGRTDTQYF.

This clonotype occurred a few times. The chain couples TRBV6-2 or TRBV6-3 to TRBJ1-5; D uncertain. Germline V gives CDR1 MNHEY, CDR2 SVGEGT. This CDR3 comprises 12 residues. V lost 5 bases and J lost 7, with 9 bases in between. This chain's CDR3 is CASSPGNQPQHF. CDR3 DNA: TGTGCCAGCAGTCCGGGTAACCAGCCCCAGCATTTT.

The CDR3 DNA is TGTGCCAGCAGTCCTACGGTACCTGGCACAGATACGCAGTATTTT. It translates to CASSPTVPGTDTQYF. The chain links TRBV12-3 or TRBV12-4 to TRBJ2-3; D is undetermined. Trimming took off 5 bases at V and 1 base at J, with 13 bases between the two ends. The CDR3 runs to 15 residues.

The chain is built from TRBV12-3 or TRBV12-4 and TRBJ2-3; D possibly corresponds to TRBD2 (5 bases). V lost 5 bases and J lost 4, with 10 bases in between. This CDR3 comprises 13 residues. The CDR3 protein is CASSTGLPDTQYF. In DNA form, the CDR3 reads TGTGCCAGCAGTACCGGACTTCCAGATACGCAGTATTTT.

This chain connects TRBV5-1 to TRBJ1-4; TRBD1 might be the D (5 bases). The CDR3 is made up of 12 amino acids. V gave up 4 bases and J gave up 12 bases, with 13 bases separating them. Germline V lookup: CDR1 SGHRS, CDR2 YFSETQ. The CDR3 sequence is CASSPEGSELFF. The CDR3 DNA reads as TGCGCCAGCAGCCCGGAGGGGTCGGAACTGTTTTTT.

This clonotype was seen a handful of times. The CDR3 DNA follows: TGTGGCACGGGACAGGGCCCATCTGGAAACACCATATATTTT. Amino acid sequence: CGTGQGPSGNTIYF. V usage is TRBV3-1 and J usage is TRBJ1-3; 9 positions match TRBD1. There are 14 residues in the CDR3. The germline gives CDR1 LGHDT, CDR2 YNNKEL (reference sequence).

The sample holds a few counts of this clonotype. The J gene is TRBJ1-1, the V gene TRBV29-1; D is unresolved. The CDR3 length is 12 residues. V dropped 5 bases and J dropped 0 bases, with 7 bases sitting between them. Germline V CDR1 and CDR2: SQVTM, ANQGSEA. The CDR3 DNA reads TGCAGCGTTATGGCGATGAACACTGAAGCTTTCTTT. This sequence encodes CSVMAMNTEAFF.

This clonotype was detected only a few times. This rearrangement joins TRBV27 to TRBJ2-7; a possible D gene is TRBD1 (5 bases). V shed 6 bases and J shed 2 bases, with 17 bases lying between them. Per germline, CDR1 MNHEY and CDR2 SMNVEV (reference sequence). This CDR3 comprises 15 residues. In DNA form, the CDR3 reads TGTGCCAGCAGCCTTGTACAGGCCCCCGCCTACGAGCAGTACTTC. It translates to CASSLVQAPAYEQYF.

As regards this clonotype: The germline gene is not matched at one end of the junction; a read error may be the cause. The chain links TRBV7-9 to TRBJ1-4; 8 bases match TRBD1. Germline CDR1 SEHNR, CDR2 FQNEAQ (reference sequence). This CDR3 is 12 amino acids long. CDR3 amino acids: CASSWDRLPFPF. The CDR3 DNA follows: TGTGCCAGCAGCTGGGACAGGCTACCGTTTCCATTT.

The chain couples TRBV5-1 to TRBJ1-1; D not certain. Trimming took off 6 bases at V and 0 bases at J, with 9 bases between the two ends. The CDR3 is made up of 13 amino acids. Per the germline V gene, CDR1 is SGHRS and CDR2 is YFSETQ. The chain's CDR3 is CASKDGMNTEAFF. The CDR3 region has the DNA TGCGCCAGCAAAGACGGGATGAACACTGAAGCTTTCTTT. The full variable domain, its missing parts supplied by reference TRBV5-1 and TRBJ1-1, is KAGVTQTPRYLIKTRGQQVTLSCSPISGHRSVSWYQQTPGQGLQFLFEYFSETQRNKGNFPGRFSGRQFSNSRSEMNVSTLELGDSALYLCASKDGMNTEAFFGQGTRLTVV.

The sample holds a few counts of this clonotype. The genes are TRBV6-5 and TRBJ2-5; tentatively, D is TRBD1 (6 bases). Germline V lookup: CDR1 MNHEY, CDR2 SVGAGI. The ends were cut back, 6 bases at V and 5 bases at J, with 19 bases in the middle. The CDR3 has 15 amino acids. CDR3 region: CASSPYRTVKETQYF. CDR3 DNA sequence: TGTGCCAGCAGCCCCTACCGGACAGTCAAGGAGACCCAGTACTTC.

This clonotype has only one observation. V is TRBV20-1 and J is TRBJ1-2, with 9 bases matching TRBD1. CDR1 is DFQATT and CDR2 is SNEGSKA in the germline V gene (reference sequence). The V segment lost 7 bases and the J segment 8 bases; nucleotides outside the gene matches: 11. This CDR3 region has 13 residues. The CDR3 reads CSVIVQGAEGYTF. CDR3 DNA: TGCAGTGTTATCGTACAGGGGGCGGAAGGCTACACCTTC.

The chain is built from TRBV25-1 and TRBJ2-4; the D gene is possibly TRBD1 (6 bases). Trimming took off 5 bases at V and 0 bases at J, with 20 bases between the two ends. The CDR3 runs to 18 residues. Per the germline V gene, CDR1 is MGHDK and CDR2 is SYGVNS. CDR3 in DNA: TGTGCCAGCAGTAACGCTGATCCGGACAGACAAGCCAAAAACATTCAGTACTTC. Its translation is CASSNADPDRQAKNIQYF.